These T cell receptor beta chains were read from a single sample in a study of cytomegalovirus exposure and HLA in healthy donors. The table came from immunoSEQ multiplex PCR; TCRdb's copy has only in-frame clones and leaves some out. The table records approximately 100,000 clones, less than 70% of them present only once. The specimen sequenced was PBMCs. The receptors here all came from a human donor in good health. The CDR3 runs from the conserved cysteine through the conserved F or W. Fields, in order: CDR3 protein, CDR3 DNA, D gene, V gene, CDR3 length, J gene, clone size. The D gene is left open where the match is weak. Expanded clones get a size class; other rows say once, few or many, or leave the size out.

cdr3_aa: CASSLLAGGHTDTQYF
cdr3_nt: TGCGCCAGCAGCTTACTAGCGGGGGGGCACACAGATACGCAGTATTTT
d_call: TRBD2
v_call: TRBV5-1
cdr3_length: 16
j_call: TRBJ2-3
clone_size: NA

cdr3_aa: CASSLSGSRNTIYF
cdr3_nt: TGTGCCAGCAGCTTGTCGGGGAGTCGCAACACCATATATTTT
d_call: NA
v_call: TRBV5-4
cdr3_length: 14
j_call: TRBJ1-3
clone_size: NA

cdr3_aa: CASISGGNTIYF
cdr3_nt: TGTGCCAGCATCTCGGGTGGAAACACCATATATTTT
d_call: NA
v_call: TRBV7-6
cdr3_length: 12
j_call: TRBJ1-3
clone_size: NA

cdr3_aa: CAIAEDRRPTDTQYF
cdr3_nt: TGTGCCATCGCTGAAGACAGACGCCCCACAGATACGCAGTATTTT
d_call: NA
v_call: TRBV10-3
cdr3_length: 15
j_call: TRBJ2-3
clone_size: NA

cdr3_aa: CASSPRTGKSTDTQYF
cdr3_nt: TGTGCCAGCTCACCTAGGACAGGGAAGAGCACAGATACGCAGTATTTT
d_call: TRBD1
v_call: TRBV18
cdr3_length: 16
j_call: TRBJ2-3
clone_size: NA

cdr3_aa: CASSFRRELPATNEKLFF
cdr3_nt: TGTGCCAGCTCCTTCCGGCGGGAGCTTCCTGCAACTAATGAAAAACTGTTTTTT
d_call: NA
v_call: TRBV18
cdr3_length: 18
j_call: TRBJ1-4
clone_size: NA

cdr3_aa: CASSPFAGEDYEQYF
cdr3_nt: TGTGCCAGCTCACCATTCGCCGGGGAGGACTACGAGCAGTACTTC
d_call: NA
v_call: TRBV18
cdr3_length: 15
j_call: TRBJ2-7
clone_size: NA

cdr3_aa: CASSLVSGEYSYNEQFF
cdr3_nt: TGCGCCAGCAGCTTGGTCAGCGGGGAGTACTCCTACAATGAGCAGTTCTTC
d_call: TRBD2
v_call: TRBV5-1
cdr3_length: 17
j_call: TRBJ2-1
clone_size: few

cdr3_aa: CASSELRTGGLFF
cdr3_nt: TGTGCCAGCAGTGAATTGCGGACAGGGGGTCTGTTCTTT
d_call: TRBD1
v_call: TRBV25-1
cdr3_length: 13
j_call: TRBJ1-1
clone_size: NA

cdr3_aa: CASSERRGTVYGYTF
cdr3_nt: TGTGCCAGCAGCGAAAGGCGTGGGACAGTCTATGGCTACACCTTC
d_call: TRBD1
v_call: TRBV25-1
cdr3_length: 15
j_call: TRBJ1-2
clone_size: NA

cdr3_aa: CASSPTGSSNEKLFF
cdr3_nt: TGTGCCAGCAGCCCGACAGGGTCTAGTAATGAAAAACTGTTTTTT
d_call: TRBD1
v_call: TRBV7-3
cdr3_length: 15
j_call: TRBJ1-4
clone_size: NA

cdr3_aa: CASSFTQGGNTEAFF
cdr3_nt: TGTGCCAGCAGCTTCACCCAGGGGGGGAACACTGAAGCTTTCTTT
d_call: TRBD1
v_call: TRBV5-5
cdr3_length: 15
j_call: TRBJ1-1
clone_size: NA

cdr3_aa: CASSSTGGLNQPQHF
cdr3_nt: TGTGCCAGCAGCTCAACAGGGGGCCTCAATCAGCCCCAGCATTTT
d_call: TRBD1
v_call: TRBV7-9
cdr3_length: 15
j_call: TRBJ1-5
clone_size: NA

cdr3_aa: CASSLTRESGYTF
cdr3_nt: TGCGCCAGCAGCTTGACGCGGGAAAGTGGCTACACCTTC
d_call: NA
v_call: TRBV5-1
cdr3_length: 13
j_call: TRBJ1-2
clone_size: once

cdr3_aa: CASSPIQGAVEQPQHF
cdr3_nt: TGTGCCAGCAGCCCGATACAGGGGGCGGTGGAGCAGCCCCAGCATTTT
d_call: TRBD1
v_call: TRBV7-9
cdr3_length: 16
j_call: TRBJ1-5
clone_size: NA

cdr3_aa: CASSRDRSYGYTF
cdr3_nt: TGTGCCAGCAGCCGGGACAGGAGCTATGGCTACACCTTC
d_call: TRBD1
v_call: TRBV7-2
cdr3_length: 13
j_call: TRBJ1-2
clone_size: NA

cdr3_aa: CASSLGGAEETQYF
cdr3_nt: TGCGCCAGCAGCTTGGGCGGGGCCGAGGAGACCCAGTACTTC
d_call: NA
v_call: TRBV5-1
cdr3_length: 14
j_call: TRBJ2-5
clone_size: once

cdr3_aa: CASSESRGLPGELFF
cdr3_nt: TGTGCCAGCAGTGAGTCACGGGGTTTGCCCGGGGAGCTGTTTTTT
d_call: NA
v_call: TRBV2
cdr3_length: 15
j_call: TRBJ2-2
clone_size: NA

cdr3_aa: CASSLSRRGDSPLHF
cdr3_nt: TGCGCCAGCAGCTTGAGTAGGCGGGGGGACTCACCCCTCCACTTT
d_call: NA
v_call: TRBV5-1
cdr3_length: 15
j_call: TRBJ1-6
clone_size: few

cdr3_aa: CATSRDRGPYEQYF
cdr3_nt: TGTGCCACCAGCAGAGACAGGGGCCCGTACGAGCAGTACTTC
d_call: NA
v_call: TRBV15
cdr3_length: 14
j_call: TRBJ2-7
clone_size: few

cdr3_aa: CASRRDRGRYEQYF
cdr3_nt: TGTGCCAGCAGGAGGGACAGGGGTCGTTACGAGCAGTACTTC
d_call: TRBD1
v_call: TRBV6-1
cdr3_length: 14
j_call: TRBJ2-7
clone_size: NA

cdr3_aa: CASSRGRNEAFF
cdr3_nt: TGTGCCAGCAGTAGAGGTCGGAATGAAGCTTTCTTT
d_call: NA
v_call: TRBV6-5
cdr3_length: 12
j_call: TRBJ1-1
clone_size: NA

cdr3_aa: CASSLDGANYGYTF
cdr3_nt: TGTGCCAGCAGCTTAGATGGAGCTAACTATGGCTACACCTTC
d_call: NA
v_call: TRBV7-2
cdr3_length: 14
j_call: TRBJ1-2
clone_size: NA

cdr3_aa: CASSLEGGSVTEAFF
cdr3_nt: TGTGCCAGCAGCTTAGAGGGGGGGAGCGTCACTGAAGCTTTCTTT
d_call: NA
v_call: TRBV7-2
cdr3_length: 15
j_call: TRBJ1-1
clone_size: NA

cdr3_aa: CATSRTGLVDTIYF
cdr3_nt: TGTGCCACCAGCAGGACAGGTTTAGTAGACACCATATATTTT
d_call: NA
v_call: TRBV15
cdr3_length: 14
j_call: TRBJ1-3
clone_size: NA

cdr3_aa: CSGREKAEAFF
cdr3_nt: TGCAGCGGAAGGGAGAAGGCTGAAGCTTTCTTT
d_call: NA
v_call: TRBV29-1
cdr3_length: 11
j_call: TRBJ1-1
clone_size: NA

cdr3_aa: CASSLSPGGRETQYF
cdr3_nt: TGCGCCAGCAGCTTGTCGCCGGGGGGGCGGGAGACCCAGTACTTC
d_call: TRBD2
v_call: TRBV5-1
cdr3_length: 15
j_call: TRBJ2-5
clone_size: NA

cdr3_aa: CASSVASGGRDEQFF
cdr3_nt: TGTGCCAGCAGCGTAGCTAGCGGGGGGCGGGATGAGCAGTTCTTC
d_call: TRBD2
v_call: TRBV9
cdr3_length: 15
j_call: TRBJ2-1
clone_size: few

cdr3_aa: CASRGRLAGGRQETQYF
cdr3_nt: TGTGCCAGCAGAGGGAGACTAGCGGGGGGGCGGCAAGAGACCCAGTACTTC
d_call: TRBD2
v_call: TRBV2
cdr3_length: 17
j_call: TRBJ2-5
clone_size: NA

cdr3_aa: CATKRIGSTQPQHF
cdr3_nt: TGTGCCACCAAGCGTATAGGGAGTACCCAGCCCCAGCATTTT
d_call: NA
v_call: TRBV15
cdr3_length: 14
j_call: TRBJ1-5
clone_size: NA

cdr3_aa: CASSPGTGSSYEQYF
cdr3_nt: TGTGCCAGTAGCCCGGGGACAGGGAGCTCCTACGAGCAGTACTTC
d_call: TRBD1
v_call: TRBV19
cdr3_length: 15
j_call: TRBJ2-7
clone_size: few

cdr3_aa: CSVLRQGTNYGYTF
cdr3_nt: TGCAGCGTTCTGCGACAGGGTACCAACTATGGCTACACCTTC
d_call: TRBD1
v_call: TRBV29-1
cdr3_length: 14
j_call: TRBJ1-2
clone_size: NA

cdr3_aa: CASSIDRTGYGSPLHF
cdr3_nt: TGTGCCAGTAGTATAGACCGGACAGGGTATGGCTCACCCCTCCACTTT
d_call: TRBD1
v_call: TRBV19
cdr3_length: 16
j_call: TRBJ1-6
clone_size: NA

cdr3_aa: CASSLEWGVGLNTEAFF
cdr3_nt: TGCGCCAGCAGCTTGGAATGGGGGGTTGGATTGAACACTGAAGCTTTCTTT
d_call: NA
v_call: TRBV5-1
cdr3_length: 17
j_call: TRBJ1-1
clone_size: few

cdr3_aa: CASSPGGVADTQYF
cdr3_nt: TGTGCCAGCTCACCGGGAGGGGTGGCAGATACGCAGTATTTT
d_call: TRBD2
v_call: TRBV18
cdr3_length: 14
j_call: TRBJ2-3
clone_size: NA

cdr3_aa: CASRIRGLSNQPQHF
cdr3_nt: TGTGCCAGTAGAATACGGGGTCTAAGCAATCAGCCCCAGCATTTT
d_call: NA
v_call: TRBV19
cdr3_length: 15
j_call: TRBJ1-5
clone_size: NA

cdr3_aa: CASNQGLPGQGPYEQYF
cdr3_nt: TGTGCCAGCAACCAAGGCCTGCCGGGACAGGGACCCTACGAGCAGTACTTC
d_call: TRBD1
v_call: TRBV27
cdr3_length: 17
j_call: TRBJ2-7
clone_size: NA

cdr3_aa: CASSMPTGGTTLNYGYTF
cdr3_nt: TGTGCCAGTAGTATGCCGACAGGGGGCACCACCCTTAACTATGGCTACACCTTC
d_call: TRBD1
v_call: TRBV19
cdr3_length: 18
j_call: TRBJ1-2
clone_size: once

cdr3_aa: CSVEGIRQVGGYTF
cdr3_nt: TGCAGCGTTGAGGGCATAAGACAGGTTGGCGGCTACACCTTC
d_call: NA
v_call: TRBV29-1
cdr3_length: 14
j_call: TRBJ1-2
clone_size: NA

cdr3_aa: CASSQGASSGNTIYF
cdr3_nt: TGCGCCAGCAGCCAAGGGGCGAGCTCTGGAAACACCATATATTTT
d_call: NA
v_call: TRBV4-3
cdr3_length: 15
j_call: TRBJ1-3
clone_size: NA